The source of this T cell receptor beta chain is a study of blood T cell repertoires in COVID-19. Study at large: COVID-19 samples from acute and convalescent phases originated in the United States, Italy and Spain.

Assay used: immunoSEQ multiplex PCR; TCRdb lists only in-frame clones, some missing. This sample has roughly 160,000 clones, with around nine tenths found just once. CDR1 and CDR2 from the germline V gene are SGDLS and YYNGEE. Trimming cost V 0 bases and J 12 bases; bases outside gene matches: 8. The CDR3 is 15 residues long. Enrolled during active infection, Seattle patients were then followed longitudinally. This rearrangement joins TRBV9 to TRBJ2-1, with 11 bases that match TRBD2. The clonotype originates from a woman aged 80 or over with COVID-19, enrolled during active disease. Source material: peripheral blood. CDR3 DNA sequence: TGTGCCAGCAGCGTAGAAGGACTAGCGGGTGAGGGGCAGTTCTTC. The encoded protein is CASSVEGLAGEGQFF.